A single sample gave rise to the 12 T cell receptor beta chains below, sequenced in a study of human T cells and chemical hapten exposure. Time point indicated: patch test 1, 2 weeks after DPC sensitization. Treatment reported: therapeutic diphenylcyclopropenone sensitization with weekly scalp DPC. TCRdb analysed the RACE reads with MiXCR anew, one entry per CDR3 protein. This table holds about 100,000 distinct CDR3 sequences, approximately 10% found once. This material consisted of whole blood, taken in connection with sensitization to the hapten diphenylcyclopropenone (DPC). These TCRs come from a woman aged 40 to 50 with alopecia areata. Some clones in this sample may be carry-over from other donors' samples.

The sample holds a few counts of this clonotype. In DNA, the CDR3 is TGTGCCAGCAACCCCTTAGGACTAGCGGGAGGAGATACGCAGTATTTT. It translates to CASNPLGLAGGDTQYF. This chain uses TRBV12-3 or TRBV12-4 with TRBJ2-3; 14 bases fit TRBD2. Germline trimming cut 7 bases from V and 5 bases from J; bases unmatched to any gene: 8. There are 16 residues in the CDR3.

This clonotype was seen at least ten times. The V gene is TRBV12-3 or TRBV12-4, the J gene TRBJ1-1, with D uncertain. The CDR3 has 12 amino acids. V lost 2 bases and J 2 bases, leaving 3 bases between the germline ends. The CDR3 DNA follows: TGTGCCAGCAGTTTACACAACACTGAAGCTTTCTTT. Translating gives CASSLHNTEAFF.

This clonotype turned up a few times. The J gene is TRBJ2-5, the V gene TRBV6-5; D not certain. This CDR3 is built from 13 residues. Trimming cost V 6 bases and J 1 base, with 9 bases left between them. Germline values: CDR1 MNHEY, CDR2 SVGAGI. The CDR3 here is CASSDVSQETQYF. Written as DNA, the CDR3 is TGTGCCAGCAGCGATGTCAGCCAAGAGACCCAGTACTTC.

This clonotype was seen ten or more times. The CDR3 nucleotides are TGTGCCAGCAGGATAGAGGGGTACGGGGCCAACGTCCTGACTTTC. Protein sequence: CASRIEGYGANVLTF. V is TRBV27 and J is TRBJ2-6; D tentatively reads TRBD1 or TRBD2 (5 bases each). This CDR3 region has 15 residues. From germline, CDR1 is MNHEY and CDR2 SMNVEV (reference sequence). V lost 6 bases and J 4 bases, leaving 13 bases between the germline ends. Full variable domain (remainder filled in from reference TRBV27 and TRBJ2-6): EAQVTQNPRYLITVTGKKLTVTCSQNMNHEYMSWYRQDPGLGLRQIYYSMNVEVTDKGDVPEGYKVSRKEKRNFPLILESPSPNQTSLYFCASRIEGYGANVLTFGAGSRLTVL.

CDR3 sequence (DNA): TGCAGTGCTACCCTGGGCGTGGAGCAGTTCTTC. Residues: CSATLGVEQFF. The chain is built from TRBV20-1 and TRBJ2-1, with D unresolved. CDR3 length equals 11 residues. Germline CDR1 is DFQATT and CDR2 is SNEGSKA (reference sequence). Trimming shortened V by 4 bases and J by 10 bases, and 11 bases separated the two germline ends.

The V call is TRBV14, the J call TRBJ2-1; 7 nucleotides align to TRBD2. Germline V gene data show CDR1 as SGHDN and CDR2 as FVKESK. The CDR3 loop spans 17 amino acids. The J segment lost 4 bases and the V segment lost 0 bases, leaving 9 bases of the junction unmatched. The CDR3 DNA is TGTGCCAGCAGCCAAGACAGCGGGAATGTGGGTTACAATGAGCAGTTCTTC. Its protein product is CASSQDSGNVGYNEQFF.

The chain links TRBV7-2 to TRBJ2-7; D might be TRBD1 (6 bases). The CDR3 is made up of 14 amino acids. Germline CDR1 reads SGHTA; CDR2 reads FQGNSA. V lost 5 bases and J 2 bases, leaving 13 bases between the germline ends. The CDR3 region has the DNA TGTGCCAGCAGCCTCTACTCAGGGGCCTACGAGCAGTACTTC. Residues: CASSLYSGAYEQYF.

This clonotype was detected ten times or more. The gene calls are TRBV3-1 and TRBJ2-1; 9 bases fit TRBD2. This CDR3 has 17 amino acids. Germline CDR1 is LGHDT and CDR2 is YNNKEL (reference sequence). V was pared by 0 bases and J by 5 bases, with 8 bases of the junction left unmatched. Here the CDR3 DNA reads TGTGCCAGCAGCCAAGATATCGGGCGGGGGGGAAACAATGAGCAGTTCTTC. Protein product: CASSQDIGRGGNNEQFF.

This clonotype was counted a few times. The chain links TRBV29-1 to TRBJ1-5, with TRBD1 matching over 8 bases. V lost 6 bases to trimming and J lost 6 bases; unmatched junction nucleotides: 13. The CDR3 covers 15 residues. The V gene's germline CDR1 is SQVTM and CDR2 ANQGSEA. This CDR3 is CSVSHGRGQGQPQHF. For the CDR3, the DNA is TGCAGCGTGTCCCACGGCAGGGGGCAGGGTCAGCCCCAGCATTTT.

This clonotype came up many times. CDR3 nucleotides: TGTGCCAGCAGTAGAGCGTATCCCTACGAGCAGTACTTC. Translating gives CASSRAYPYEQYF. The chain uses TRBV12-3 or TRBV12-4 and TRBJ2-7; D ambiguous. The CDR3 spans 13 residues. V shed 5 bases and J shed 2 bases, with 10 bases lying between them.

This clonotype has just a few counts. CDR3 DNA: TGTGCCAGCAGCCTTATAATAGCCAAAAACATTCAGTACTTC. Translating it yields CASSLIIAKNIQYF. The chain is built from TRBV7-8 and TRBJ2-4; no reliable D call. Germline V CDR1 and CDR2: SGHVS, FQNEAQ. CDR3 size: 14 residues. Trimming pared 5 bases from V and 0 bases from J, leaving 8 bases between.

A word on this clonotype: A much larger clone sits a single nucleotide away, making a read error possible. This sequence joins TRBV12-3 or TRBV12-4 and TRBJ2-7; D remains unclear. This CDR3 is built from 11 residues. CDR3 residues: CTSSFADEQYF. The DNA for the CDR3 is TGTACCAGCAGTTTTGCGGACGAGCAGTACTTC.